This TCR beta chain emerged from a study of T-cell memory formation after mild COVID-19. In this sample, this clonotype turned up a few times. No antigen is known for it. Constant-segment primers served in 5'RACE that generated TCR alpha and TCR beta cDNA libraries bearing sample barcodes and UMIs. TCRdb re-called the 5' RACE reads through MiXCR, storing one row per CDR3 protein. The sample holds about 340,000 distinct CDR3 sequences, roughly 15% seen once. Study-wide findings and caveats: Contracting clones from day 15 to 85 had balanced CD4/CD8; later expanders favoured CD4+.

V was pared by 5 bases and J by 0 bases, with 16 bases between. CDR3 length: 16 amino acids. CDR1 and CDR2 (germline): LNHDA, SQIVND (reference sequence). This sequence joins TRBV19 and TRBJ1-1; D not certain. The receptor's source is a man aged 18-30 years who had mild COVID-19 (a few samples of this study predate the infection). Cell type and time point are not known. The sample was PBMCs or a T cell subset sorted from them (not recorded which). This chain's CDR3 is CASSLPLGRVNTEAFF. The CDR3 nucleotides read TGTGCCAGTAGTTTACCCCTCGGGCGGGTGAACACTGAAGCTTTCTTT.